Following are 17 T cell receptor beta chains from one sample sequenced in a study of cytomegalovirus exposure and HLA in healthy donors. A multiplex PCR was run with 60 Vbeta primers and 13 Jbeta primers. Clones were read by immunoSEQ multiplex PCR, and TCRdb kept only the in-frame ones, dropping some. Of 120,000 or so clones listed, about 81% are singletons. Sequencing was carried out using PBMCs. The source of these receptors is a woman aged 45-65 years in good health and CMV-seropositive.

The chain carries TRBV27 and TRBJ1-2; D possibly corresponds to TRBD1 (5 bases). The CDR3 contains 13 residues. Trimming took off 3 bases at V and 4 bases at J, with 9 bases between the two ends. Germline CDR1 and CDR2: MNHEY and SMNVEV (reference sequence). The CDR3 bases are TGTGCCAGCAGTTTTGGAAGGGGCTATGGCTACACCTTC. The encoded protein is CASSFGRGYGYTF.

The J gene is TRBJ2-1, the V gene TRBV11-3, with a tentative D call TRBD2 (5 bases). CDR3 length: 13 amino acids. CDR1 and CDR2 (germline): SGHNT, YENEEA. The germline V and J ends were trimmed by 5 bases and 9 bases, with 14 bases remaining between them. The CDR3 spells CASSEDPRGEQFF. Here the CDR3 DNA reads TGTGCCAGCAGCGAGGACCCTCGGGGTGAGCAGTTCTTC.

The chain employs TRBV4-1 and TRBJ1-1; no clear D. Germline CDR1 is MGHRA and CDR2 is YSYEKL. The ends were cut back, 1 base at V and 7 bases at J, with 13 bases in the middle. The CDR3 length is 14 residues. The CDR3 sequence: CASSQVAKVGEAFF. In DNA form, the CDR3 reads TGCGCCAGCAGCCAAGTAGCCAAGGTTGGTGAAGCTTTCTTT.

The chain uses TRBV30 and TRBJ2-4, with D maybe TRBD2 (6 bases). Between the trimmed V and J ends, which lost 5 bases and 1 base, there was a span of 15 bases. This CDR3 is 15 amino acids long. The germline V gene encodes CDR1 GTSNPN and CDR2 SVGIG (reference sequence). The CDR3 nucleotides read TGTGCCTGGGTCGAAGGAGGAGGGGCCAAAAACATTCAGTACTTC. Amino acids: CAWVEGGGAKNIQYF.

The J gene is TRBJ2-7, the V gene TRBV29-1; TRBD1 might be the D (5 bases). V gave up 4 bases and J gave up 0 bases, with 10 bases separating them. Germline V CDR1 and CDR2: SQVTM, ANQGSEA. The CDR3 contains 13 residues. DNA for the CDR3: TGCAGCGTTGGGAGTAGGGGCTCCTACGAGCAGTACTTC. Amino acid sequence: CSVGSRGSYEQYF.

A few counts support this clone. The rearrangement links TRBV4-2 to TRBJ1-1; D might be TRBD1 (6 bases). This CDR3 is 16 amino acids long. Trimming cost V 6 bases and J 3 bases, with 20 bases left between them. CDR1 is LGHNA and CDR2 is YNFKEQ in the germline V gene. CDR3 region: CASRGRIGKGDTEAFF. In DNA, the CDR3 is TGTGCCAGCAGGGGTAGGATCGGGAAGGGGGACACTGAAGCTTTCTTT.

DNA for the CDR3: TGTGCCAGCAGCCCCCCGATCGGGGTTAGTGGCTACACCTTC. This sequence encodes CASSPPIGVSGYTF. V and J are TRBV5-6 and TRBJ1-2; the D is unclear. This CDR3 has 14 residues. The germline CDR1 and CDR2 sequences are SGHDT and YYEEEE. Trimming cost V 4 bases and J 7 bases, with 17 bases left between them.

The CDR3 sequence is CAWMSGRYNEQFF. DNA for the CDR3: TGTGCCTGGATGAGCGGGAGGTACAATGAGCAGTTCTTC. This chain connects TRBV30 to TRBJ2-1; TRBD2 aligns across 9 bases. The CDR3 spans 13 residues. V lost 4 bases to trimming and J lost 4 bases; unmatched junction nucleotides: 2. Germline-derived CDR1 and CDR2 are GTSNPN and SVGIG (reference sequence).

This chain joins TRBV9 and TRBJ1-1; TRBD1 aligns across 7 bases. Trimming at V came to 4 bases and at J to 0 bases, leaving 6 bases not matched to a gene. There are 15 residues in the CDR3. The germline V gene encodes CDR1 SGDLS and CDR2 YYNGEE. In DNA form, the CDR3 reads TGTGCCAGCAGCCCACAGGGGCGAATGAACACTGAAGCTTTCTTT. It specifies CASSPQGRMNTEAFF. The whole variable domain, remainder taken from reference TRBV9 and TRBJ1-1, is DSGVTQTPKHLITATGQRVTLRCSPRSGDLSVYWYQQSLDQGLQFLIQYYNGEERAKGNILERFSAQQFPDLHSELNLSSLELGDSALYFCASSPQGRMNTEAFFGQGTRLTVV.

The rearrangement links TRBV6-5 to TRBJ1-4; D uncertain. CDR1 and CDR2 from the germline V gene are MNHEY and SVGAGI. The CDR3 is made up of 12 amino acids. Deletions cut 4 bases from V and 3 bases from J, with 3 bases between. Here the CDR3 reads CASSSSNEKLFF. DNA of the CDR3: TGTGCCAGCAGTTCTTCTAATGAAAAACTGTTTTTT.

The chain employs TRBV5-4 and TRBJ2-5; D possibly corresponds to TRBD2 (5 bases). CDR3 length equals 12 residues. Germline-derived CDR1 and CDR2 are SGHNT and YYREEE (reference sequence). V was clipped by 6 bases and J by 7 bases, with 13 bases between them. Here the CDR3 DNA reads TGTGCCAGCAAGGGCCCGAGCGGGACCCAGTACTTC. Protein product: CASKGPSGTQYF.

The rearrangement links TRBV20-1 to TRBJ1-2; D call uncertain. V was clipped by 1 base and J by 8 bases, with 5 bases between them. The CDR3 is made up of 10 amino acids. CDR1 is DFQATT, CDR2 SNEGSKA, per germline (reference sequence). CDR3 amino acids: CSARVKGYTF. The CDR3 nucleotides read TGCAGTGCTAGAGTCAAAGGCTACACCTTC.

The rearrangement uses TRBV4-2 and TRBJ2-1; 8 bases are a match to TRBD2. J lost 0 bases, V lost 1 base, and 5 bases had no gene match. The CDR3 runs to 17 residues. CDR1 and CDR2 from the germline V gene are LGHNA and YNFKEQ. The CDR3 here is CASSQGASGYSYNEQFF. CDR3 coding DNA: TGTGCCAGCAGCCAAGGGGCTAGCGGGTACTCCTACAATGAGCAGTTCTTC.

The chain uses TRBV7-6 and TRBJ2-5; 10 bases agree with TRBD2. Germline lookup yields CDR1 SGHVS and CDR2 FNYEAQ. The CDR3 runs to 14 residues. After removal of 4 bases from V and 4 bases from J, the junction contained 3 bases not matched to a gene. The CDR3 here is CASSSSSGGETQYF. The CDR3 DNA sequence: TGTGCCAGCAGCTCATCTAGCGGGGGAGAGACCCAGTACTTC.

In its sample, this clone was seen a few times. The chain is built from TRBV4-1 and TRBJ2-7; D perhaps matches TRBD1 (6 bases). Trimming left V 3 bases short and J 1 base short, with 10 bases between. The CDR3 runs to 14 residues. CDR1 and CDR2 from the germline V gene are MGHRA and YSYEKL. The CDR3, as DNA: TGCGCCAGCAGCCAGGGGACACTATCCTACGAGCAGTACTTC. Residues: CASSQGTLSYEQYF.

This clone is a singleton in its sample. The chain has TRBV6-1 and TRBJ2-5; 8 positions match TRBD2. After removal of 4 bases from V and 5 bases from J, the junction contained 9 bases not matched to a gene. The CDR3 has 15 residues. Germline values: CDR1 MNHNS, CDR2 SASEGT. The CDR3 sequence is CASSVGTSRGETQYF. Here the CDR3 DNA reads TGTGCCAGCAGTGTTGGGACTAGTAGGGGGGAGACCCAGTACTTC.

The chain recombines TRBV25-1 with TRBJ1-2, with 11 bases aligning to TRBD1. V gave up 5 bases and J gave up 8 bases; unmatched junction bases: 4. This CDR3 comprises 13 residues. Looked up from germline, CDR1 is MGHDK and CDR2 is SYGVNS. The CDR3 spells CASSKGQGAGYTF. CDR3 coding DNA: TGTGCCAGCAGTAAAGGACAGGGGGCGGGCTACACCTTC.